These 5 T cell receptor beta chains originate from one sample sequenced in a study of shared clonotypes between healthy human individuals. The data were produced by immunoSEQ multiplex PCR, yet TCRdb's version contains in-frame clones alone and is incomplete. In the table there are millions of clones, more than 80% of which are singletons. Source material: naive CD4+ T cells from PBMCs. Subset reported: CD45RA+ positively selected. The receptors were gathered from a man between 18 and 35 years old in good health. Some clones in this sample may be carry-over from other donors' samples.

The CDR3 DNA follows: TGTGCCAGCAGTGAATTATGGGTGGTTAACTATGGCTACACCTTC. As protein: CASSELWVVNYGYTF. The V gene is TRBV6-1, the J gene TRBJ1-2; D gene unclear. V shed 2 bases and J shed 1 base, with 11 bases lying between them. Germline V lookup: CDR1 MNHNS, CDR2 SASEGT. This CDR3 is 15 amino acids long.

The chain carries TRBV27 and TRBJ2-7; 10 nucleotides agree with TRBD1. Germline assignment: CDR1 MNHEY and CDR2 SMNVEV (reference sequence). J was trimmed by 7 bases and V by 6 bases; bases with no gene match: 9. This CDR3 region has 14 residues. This CDR3 reads CASRPTGGLREQYF. DNA for the CDR3: TGTGCCAGCAGACCGACAGGGGGCCTGCGGGAGCAGTACTTC.

V usage is TRBV5-1 and J usage is TRBJ2-7; D perhaps matches TRBD1 (6 bases). This CDR3 is 14 amino acids long. In germline, CDR1 is SGHRS, CDR2 YFSETQ. Trimming removed 0 bases from V and 3 bases from J, with 10 bases in between. The CDR3: CASSLAPGVYEQYF. Written as DNA, the CDR3 is TGCGCCAGCAGCTTGGCACCAGGGGTCTACGAGCAGTACTTC.

This clone has just a few counts. In nucleotides, the CDR3 is TGCAGTGTGGGGGTCAATCAGCCCCAGCATTTT. Encoded protein: CSVGVNQPQHF. The chain is built from TRBV20-1 and TRBJ1-5, with TRBD1 as a possible D gene (5 bases). V lost 7 bases, J lost 3 bases, and 7 bases lay in between. The germline CDR1 and CDR2 sequences are DFQATT and SNEGSKA (reference sequence). The CDR3 spans 11 residues.

Comments on this clone: Additional DNA sequences in this sample encode the identical CDR3. The gene calls are TRBV18 and TRBJ2-3, with 9 bases identical to TRBD2. CDR1 is KGHSH, CDR2 LQKENI, per germline. The CDR3 is 15 residues long. V lost 4 bases and J lost 0; bases outside the gene matches: 2. The chain's CDR3 is CASSQTSGSTDTQYF. CDR3 sequence (DNA): TGTGCCAGCTCACAGACTAGCGGCAGCACAGATACGCAGTATTTT.